This TCR beta chain is from a study of vaccination effects on CD4 cells after COVID-19. The study, taken as a whole, reports: Convalescent patients in the study were few, and early post-infection timepoints were absent.

With 2 bases clipped from V and 4 bases from J, the junction kept 10 bases outside the gene matches. The germline V gene has CDR1 MNHNS and CDR2 SASEGT. This CDR3 comprises 18 residues. Concerning this clone itself: Its antigen remains unidentified.

TCRdb's copy holds only in-frame clones and misses some; the assay was immunoSEQ multiplex PCR. The sample includes tens of thousands of clones, about two thirds seen only once; the top ten take about 16%. Before sequencing, viral peptide pools were used by the ViraFEST assay to expand antigen-specific CD4+ T cells. CD4+ T cells were isolated after around 10 days of culture. Prior SARS-CoV-2 infection was absent in the vaccine recipients, as shown by negative nucleocapsid antibodies. This receptor was taken from a human donor who received a COVID-19 vaccine. The chain employs TRBV6-1 and TRBJ2-1; 11 bases agree with TRBD2. Material: CD4+ T cells from PBMCs cultured with SARS-CoV-2 spike peptides, obtained before COVID-19 vaccination. CDR3 in amino acids: CASSETSTTSGEYNEQFF. CDR3 sequence (DNA): TGTGCCAGCAGTGAAACATCCACGACTAGCGGGGAATACAATGAGCAGTTCTTC.